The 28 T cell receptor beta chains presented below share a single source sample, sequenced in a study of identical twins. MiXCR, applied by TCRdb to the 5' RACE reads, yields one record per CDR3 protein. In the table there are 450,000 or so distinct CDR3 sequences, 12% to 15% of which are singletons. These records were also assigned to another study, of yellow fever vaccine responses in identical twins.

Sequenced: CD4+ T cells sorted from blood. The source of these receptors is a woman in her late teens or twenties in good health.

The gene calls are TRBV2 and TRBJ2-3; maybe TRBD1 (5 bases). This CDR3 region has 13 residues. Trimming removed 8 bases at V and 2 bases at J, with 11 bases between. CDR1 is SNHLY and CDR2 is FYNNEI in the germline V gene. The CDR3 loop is CASAGLFTDTQYF. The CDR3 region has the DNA TGTGCCAGCGCAGGGCTGTTCACAGATACGCAGTATTTT.

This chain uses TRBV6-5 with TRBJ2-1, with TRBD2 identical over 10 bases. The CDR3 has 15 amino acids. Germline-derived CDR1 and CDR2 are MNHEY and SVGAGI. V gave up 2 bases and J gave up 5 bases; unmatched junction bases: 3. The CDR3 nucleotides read TGTGCCAGCAGTTACGGTAGCGGGGGGAACAATGAGCAGTTCTTC. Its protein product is CASSYGSGGNNEQFF.

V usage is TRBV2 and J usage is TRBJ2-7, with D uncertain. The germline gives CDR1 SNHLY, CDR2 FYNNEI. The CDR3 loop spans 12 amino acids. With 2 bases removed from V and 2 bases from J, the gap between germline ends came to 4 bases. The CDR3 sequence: CASSERPYEQYF. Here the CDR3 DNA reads TGTGCCAGCAGTGAACGTCCCTACGAGCAGTACTTC. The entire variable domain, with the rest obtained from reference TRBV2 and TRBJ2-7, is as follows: EPEVTQTPSHQVTQMGQEVILRCVPISNHLYFYWYRQILGQKVEFLVSFYNNEISEKSEIFDDQFSVERPDGSNFTLKIRSTKLEDSAMYFCASSERPYEQYFGPGTRLTVT.

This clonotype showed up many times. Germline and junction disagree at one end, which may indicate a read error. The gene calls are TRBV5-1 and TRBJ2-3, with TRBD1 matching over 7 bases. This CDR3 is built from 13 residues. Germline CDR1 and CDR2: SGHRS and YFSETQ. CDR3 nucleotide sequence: TGTGCCAGCAGTTTAACAGGGGCAGATACGCAGTATTTT. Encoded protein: CASSLTGADTQYF.

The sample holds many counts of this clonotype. CDR3 in amino acids: CSAQGDRGSSYEQYF. CDR3 bases: TGCAGTGCCCAGGGGGACAGGGGGAGCTCCTACGAGCAGTACTTC. The chain joins TRBV20-1 to TRBJ2-7; TRBD1 matches 11 bases. CDR1 and CDR2 (germline): DFQATT, SNEGSKA (reference sequence). The CDR3 has 15 amino acids. The V and J ends lost 6 bases and 0 bases, in that order; junction bases with no gene match: 7.

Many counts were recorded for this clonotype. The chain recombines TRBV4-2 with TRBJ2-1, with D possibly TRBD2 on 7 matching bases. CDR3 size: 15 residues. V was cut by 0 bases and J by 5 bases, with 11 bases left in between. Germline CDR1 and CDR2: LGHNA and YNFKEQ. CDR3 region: CASSQDGGADNEQFF. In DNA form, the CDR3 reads TGTGCCAGCAGCCAAGATGGGGGGGCGGACAATGAGCAGTTCTTC.

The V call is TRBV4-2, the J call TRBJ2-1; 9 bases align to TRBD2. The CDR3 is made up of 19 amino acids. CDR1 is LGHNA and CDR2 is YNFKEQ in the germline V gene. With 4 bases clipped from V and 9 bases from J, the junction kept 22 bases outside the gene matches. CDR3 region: CASSPQPTPGGGALGEQFF. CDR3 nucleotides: TGTGCCAGCAGCCCTCAACCAACTCCCGGCGGGGGGGCTTTAGGTGAGCAGTTCTTC.

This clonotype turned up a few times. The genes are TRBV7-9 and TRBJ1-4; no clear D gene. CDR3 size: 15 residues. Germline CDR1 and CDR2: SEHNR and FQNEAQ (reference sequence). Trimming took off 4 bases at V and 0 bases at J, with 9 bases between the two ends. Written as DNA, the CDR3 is TGTGCCAGCAGCTCCAGAAGCGCAACTAATGAAAAACTGTTTTTT. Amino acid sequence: CASSSRSATNEKLFF.

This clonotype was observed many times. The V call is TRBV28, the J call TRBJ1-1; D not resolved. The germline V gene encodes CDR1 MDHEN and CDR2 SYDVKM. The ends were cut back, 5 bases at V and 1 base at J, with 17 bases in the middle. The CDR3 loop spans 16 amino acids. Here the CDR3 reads CASSPRGQLENTEAFF. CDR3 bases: TGTGCCAGCAGTCCCAGAGGGCAGCTAGAGAACACTGAAGCTTTCTTT.

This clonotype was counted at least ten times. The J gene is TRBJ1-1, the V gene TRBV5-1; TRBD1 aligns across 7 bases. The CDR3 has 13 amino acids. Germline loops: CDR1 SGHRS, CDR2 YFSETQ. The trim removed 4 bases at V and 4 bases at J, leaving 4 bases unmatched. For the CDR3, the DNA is TGCGCCAGCAGCCTGCGACAGGGCACTGAAGCTTTCTTT. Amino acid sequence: CASSLRQGTEAFF.

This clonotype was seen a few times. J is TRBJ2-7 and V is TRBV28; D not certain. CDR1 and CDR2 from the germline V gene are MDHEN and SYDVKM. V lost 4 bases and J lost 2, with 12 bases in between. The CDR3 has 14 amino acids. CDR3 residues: CASSSPSSTYEQYF. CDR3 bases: TGTGCCAGCAGTTCCCCGTCGTCTACCTACGAGCAGTACTTC.

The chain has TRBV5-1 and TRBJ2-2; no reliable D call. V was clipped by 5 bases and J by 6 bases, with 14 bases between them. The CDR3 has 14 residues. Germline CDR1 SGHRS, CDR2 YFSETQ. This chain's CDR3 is CASRRALDPGELFF. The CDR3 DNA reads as TGCGCCAGCAGAAGGGCCCTCGACCCCGGGGAGCTGTTTTTT.

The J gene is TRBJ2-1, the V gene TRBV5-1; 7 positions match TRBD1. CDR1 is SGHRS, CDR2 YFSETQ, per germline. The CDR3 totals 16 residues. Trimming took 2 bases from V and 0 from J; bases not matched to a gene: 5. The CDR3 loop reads CASSLGQVSSYNEQFF. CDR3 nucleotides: TGCGCCAGCAGCTTAGGACAGGTTAGCTCCTACAATGAGCAGTTCTTC. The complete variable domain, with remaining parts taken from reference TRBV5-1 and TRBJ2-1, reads KAGVTQTPRYLIKTRGQQVTLSCSPISGHRSVSWYQQTPGQGLQFLFEYFSETQRNKGNFPGRFSGRQFSNSRSEMNVSTLELGDSALYLCASSLGQVSSYNEQFFGPGTRLTVL.

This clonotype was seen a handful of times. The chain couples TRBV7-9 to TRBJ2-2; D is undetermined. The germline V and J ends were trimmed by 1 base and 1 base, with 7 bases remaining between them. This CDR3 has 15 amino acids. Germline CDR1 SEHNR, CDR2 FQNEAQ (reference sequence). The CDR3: CASSLDAGNTGELFF. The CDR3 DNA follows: TGTGCCAGCAGCTTAGACGCAGGGAACACCGGGGAGCTGTTTTTT.

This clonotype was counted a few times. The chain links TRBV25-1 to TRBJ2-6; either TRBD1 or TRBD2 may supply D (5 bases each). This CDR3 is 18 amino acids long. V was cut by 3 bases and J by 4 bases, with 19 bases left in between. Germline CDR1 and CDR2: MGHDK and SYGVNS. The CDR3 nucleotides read TGTGCCAGCAGTGATACTACGAGGGGAGTAACGGGGGCCAACGTCCTGACTTTC. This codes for CASSDTTRGVTGANVLTF.

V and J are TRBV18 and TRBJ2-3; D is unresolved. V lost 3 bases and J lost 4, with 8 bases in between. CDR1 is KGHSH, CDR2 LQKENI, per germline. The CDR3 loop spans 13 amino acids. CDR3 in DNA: TGTGCCAGCTCACCCCTCGACCCAGATACGCAGTATTTT. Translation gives CASSPLDPDTQYF.

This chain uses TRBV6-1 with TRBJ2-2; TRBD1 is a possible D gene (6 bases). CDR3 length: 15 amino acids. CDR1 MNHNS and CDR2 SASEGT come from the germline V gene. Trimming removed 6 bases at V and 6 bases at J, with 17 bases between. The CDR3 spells CASRTRQVLAGELFF. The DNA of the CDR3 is TGTGCCAGCAGGACACGACAGGTCCTAGCCGGGGAGCTGTTTTTT.

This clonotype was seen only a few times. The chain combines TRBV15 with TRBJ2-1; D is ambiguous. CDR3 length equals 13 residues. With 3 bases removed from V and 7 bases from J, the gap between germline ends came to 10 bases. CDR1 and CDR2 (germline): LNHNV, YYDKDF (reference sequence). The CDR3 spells CATSRDHGNEQFF. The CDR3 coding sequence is TGTGCCACCAGCAGGGACCATGGGAATGAGCAGTTCTTC.

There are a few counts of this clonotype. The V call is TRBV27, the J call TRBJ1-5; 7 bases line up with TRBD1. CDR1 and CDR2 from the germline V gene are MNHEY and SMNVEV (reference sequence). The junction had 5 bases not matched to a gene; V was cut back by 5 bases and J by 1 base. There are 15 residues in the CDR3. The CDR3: CASSHNRGSNQPQHF. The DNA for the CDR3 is TGTGCCAGCAGTCACAACAGGGGAAGCAATCAGCCCCAGCATTTT.

The CDR3 reads CASSSQGLQTQYF. CDR3 DNA: TGCGCCAGCAGCTCACAGGGTTTACAGACCCAGTACTTC. V usage is TRBV5-1 and J usage is TRBJ2-5, with a possible D match to TRBD1 (6 bases). The germline gives CDR1 SGHRS, CDR2 YFSETQ. The CDR3 runs 13 residues. The V end lost 3 bases, the J end lost 6 bases, and 12 bases lay between the germline ends.

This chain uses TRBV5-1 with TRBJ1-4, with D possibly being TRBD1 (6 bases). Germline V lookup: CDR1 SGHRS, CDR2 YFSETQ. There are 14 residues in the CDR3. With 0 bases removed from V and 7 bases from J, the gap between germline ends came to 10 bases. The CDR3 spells CASSLESRGEKLFF. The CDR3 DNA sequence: TGCGCCAGCAGCTTGGAATCCAGGGGTGAAAAACTGTTTTTT.

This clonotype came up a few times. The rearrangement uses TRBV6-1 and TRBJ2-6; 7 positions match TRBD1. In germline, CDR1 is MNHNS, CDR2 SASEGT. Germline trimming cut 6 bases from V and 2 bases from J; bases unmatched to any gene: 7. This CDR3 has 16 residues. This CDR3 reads CASRTGSGTGANVLTF. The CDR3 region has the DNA TGTGCCAGCAGGACAGGGTCAGGGACTGGGGCCAACGTCCTGACTTTC.

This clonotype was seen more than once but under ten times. The CDR3 bases are TGCGCCAGCAGCCAAGCGTGGGACATTTATGGCTACACCTTC. Amino acids: CASSQAWDIYGYTF. The chain joins TRBV4-1 to TRBJ1-2; possibly TRBD1 for D (6 bases). The CDR3 totals 14 residues. The germline V and J ends were trimmed by 1 base and 5 bases, with 11 bases remaining between them. CDR1 and CDR2 (germline): MGHRA, YSYEKL.

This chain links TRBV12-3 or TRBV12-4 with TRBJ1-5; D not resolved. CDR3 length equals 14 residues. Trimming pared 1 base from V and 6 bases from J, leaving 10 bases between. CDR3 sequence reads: CASSLGQVGQPQHF. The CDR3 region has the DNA TGTGCCAGCAGTTTAGGGCAGGTCGGTCAGCCCCAGCATTTT.

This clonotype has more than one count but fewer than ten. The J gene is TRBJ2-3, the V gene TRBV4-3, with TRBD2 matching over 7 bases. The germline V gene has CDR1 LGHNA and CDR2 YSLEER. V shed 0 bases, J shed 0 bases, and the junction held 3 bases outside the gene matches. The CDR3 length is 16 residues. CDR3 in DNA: TGCGCCAGCAGCCAAGATCTAGCGGTTAGCACAGATACGCAGTATTTT. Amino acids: CASSQDLAVSTDTQYF.

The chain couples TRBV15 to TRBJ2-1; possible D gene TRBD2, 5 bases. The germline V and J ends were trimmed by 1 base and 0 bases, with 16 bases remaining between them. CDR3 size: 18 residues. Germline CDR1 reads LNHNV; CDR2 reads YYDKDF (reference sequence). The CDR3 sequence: CATSRARWGASSYNEQFF. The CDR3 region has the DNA TGTGCCACCAGCAGAGCCCGATGGGGAGCGAGCTCCTACAATGAGCAGTTCTTC.

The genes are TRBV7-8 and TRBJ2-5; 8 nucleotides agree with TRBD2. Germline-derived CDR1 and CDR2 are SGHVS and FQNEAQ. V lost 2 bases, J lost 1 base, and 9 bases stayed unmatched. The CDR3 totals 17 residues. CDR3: CASSLRSGGTSQETQYF. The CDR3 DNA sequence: TGTGCCAGCAGCTTACGCAGCGGGGGCACGTCCCAAGAGACCCAGTACTTC. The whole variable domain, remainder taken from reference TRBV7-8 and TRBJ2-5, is GAGVSQSPRYKVAKRGQDVALRCDPISGHVSLFWYQQALGQGPEFLTYFQNEAQLDKSGLPSDRFFAERPEGSVSTLKIQRTQQEDSAVYLCASSLRSGGTSQETQYFGPGTRLLVL.

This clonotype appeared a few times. In DNA form, the CDR3 reads TGCGCCAGCAGTTACGGGGGGGCCTTCGAGACCCAGTACTTC. Its protein product is CASSYGGAFETQYF. The rearrangement uses TRBV5-1 and TRBJ2-5; 8 bases match TRBD2. The CDR3 totals 14 residues. From germline, CDR1 is SGHRS and CDR2 YFSETQ. Trimming cost V 5 bases and J 5 bases; bases outside gene matches: 8. Looking up the rest from reference TRBV5-1 and TRBJ2-5 gives the full variable domain: KAGVTQTPRYLIKTRGQQVTLSCSPISGHRSVSWYQQTPGQGLQFLFEYFSETQRNKGNFPGRFSGRQFSNSRSEMNVSTLELGDSALYLCASSYGGAFETQYFGPGTRLLVL.